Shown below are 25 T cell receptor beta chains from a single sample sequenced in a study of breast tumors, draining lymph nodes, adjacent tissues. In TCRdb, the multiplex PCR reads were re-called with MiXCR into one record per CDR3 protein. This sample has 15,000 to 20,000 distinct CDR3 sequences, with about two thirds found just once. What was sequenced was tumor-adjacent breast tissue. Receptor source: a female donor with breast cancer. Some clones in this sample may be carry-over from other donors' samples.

The CDR3 DNA sequence: TGTGCCAGCAGTTATAGCAATCAGCCCCAGCATTTT. Translated: CASSYSNQPQHF. The chain joins TRBV2 to TRBJ1-5; D gene uncertain. CDR3 length: 12 residues. CDR1 is SNHLY and CDR2 is FYNNEI in the germline V gene. Trimming left V 5 bases short and J 0 bases short, with 2 bases between.

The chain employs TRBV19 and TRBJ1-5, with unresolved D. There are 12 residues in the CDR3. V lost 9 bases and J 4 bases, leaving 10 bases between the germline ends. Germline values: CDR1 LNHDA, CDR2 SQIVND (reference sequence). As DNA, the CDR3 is TGTGCCAGCTGCGCGGTGAATCAGCCCCAGCATTTT. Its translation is CASCAVNQPQHF.

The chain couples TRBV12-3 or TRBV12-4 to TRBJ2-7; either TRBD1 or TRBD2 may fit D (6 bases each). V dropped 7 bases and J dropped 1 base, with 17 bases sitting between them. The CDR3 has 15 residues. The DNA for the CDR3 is TGTGCCAGCAAACCGGGACTCCAGGGGTCCTACGAGCAGTACTTC. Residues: CASKPGLQGSYEQYF.

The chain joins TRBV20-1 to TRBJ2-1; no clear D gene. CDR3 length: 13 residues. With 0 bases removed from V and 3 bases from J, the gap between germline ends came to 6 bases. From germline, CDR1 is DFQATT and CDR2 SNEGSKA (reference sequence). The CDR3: CSAREVNYNEQFF. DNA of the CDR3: TGCAGTGCTAGAGAGGTAAACTACAATGAGCAGTTCTTC.

As DNA, the CDR3 is TGTGCCACCAGAGACGAGGGGACGGACGATCAGCCCCAGCATTTT. This gives the protein CATRDEGTDDQPQHF. The genes are TRBV15 and TRBJ1-5; D perhaps matches TRBD1 (5 bases). Looked up from germline, CDR1 is LNHNV and CDR2 is YYDKDF (reference sequence). The CDR3 runs to 15 residues. V was trimmed by 6 bases and J by 5 bases, leaving 17 bases between them.

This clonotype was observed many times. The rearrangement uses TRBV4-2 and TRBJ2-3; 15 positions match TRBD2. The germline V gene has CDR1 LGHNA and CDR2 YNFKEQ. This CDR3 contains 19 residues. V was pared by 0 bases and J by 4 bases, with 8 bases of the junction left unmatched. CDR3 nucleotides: TGTGCCAGCAGCCAAGAGCGGACTAGCGGGGGGGCCGTGGCAGATACGCAGTATTTT. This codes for CASSQERTSGGAVADTQYF.

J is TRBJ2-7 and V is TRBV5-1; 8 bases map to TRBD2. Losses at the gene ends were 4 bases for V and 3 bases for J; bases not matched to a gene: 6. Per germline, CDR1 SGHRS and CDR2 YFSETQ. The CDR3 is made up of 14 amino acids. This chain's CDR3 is CASSTGGAGYEQYF. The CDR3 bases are TGCGCCAGCAGCACCGGGGGGGCGGGCTACGAGCAGTACTTC.

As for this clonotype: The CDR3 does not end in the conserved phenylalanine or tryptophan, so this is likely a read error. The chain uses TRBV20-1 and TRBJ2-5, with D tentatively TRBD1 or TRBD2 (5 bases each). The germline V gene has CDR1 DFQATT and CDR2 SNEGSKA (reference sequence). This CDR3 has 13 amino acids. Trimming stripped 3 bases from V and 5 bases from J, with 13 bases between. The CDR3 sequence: CSASRGVQETQYI. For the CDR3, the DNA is TGCAGTGCTAGCCGAGGGGTACAGGAGACCCAGTACATC.

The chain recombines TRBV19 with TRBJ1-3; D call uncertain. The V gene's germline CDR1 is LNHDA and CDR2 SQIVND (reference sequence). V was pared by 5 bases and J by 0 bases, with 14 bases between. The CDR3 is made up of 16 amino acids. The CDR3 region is CASSGLGTSSGNTIYF. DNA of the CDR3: TGTGCCAGTAGTGGCTTGGGTACGAGCTCTGGAAACACCATATATTTT.

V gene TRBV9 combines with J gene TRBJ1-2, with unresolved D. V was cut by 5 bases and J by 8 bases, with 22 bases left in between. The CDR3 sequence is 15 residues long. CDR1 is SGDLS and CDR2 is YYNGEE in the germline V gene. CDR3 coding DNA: TGTGCCAGCAGTGTTGTGGGGTCAGGAGGCGAAGGCTACACCTTC. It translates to CASSVVGSGGEGYTF.

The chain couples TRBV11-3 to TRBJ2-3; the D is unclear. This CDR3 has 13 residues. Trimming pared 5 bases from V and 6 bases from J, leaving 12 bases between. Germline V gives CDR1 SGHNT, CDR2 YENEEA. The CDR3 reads CASSLRVQDTQYF. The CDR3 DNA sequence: TGTGCCAGCAGCCTCCGAGTCCAGGATACGCAGTATTTT.

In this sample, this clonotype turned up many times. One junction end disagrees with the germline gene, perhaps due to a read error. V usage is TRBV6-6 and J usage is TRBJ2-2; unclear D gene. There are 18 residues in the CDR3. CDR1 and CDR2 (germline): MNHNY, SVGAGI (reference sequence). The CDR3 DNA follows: TGTGCCAGCAGTCACTCTTCGTTTTCCTTAATGAACACCGGGGAGCTGTTTTTT. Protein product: CASSHSSFSLMNTGELFF.

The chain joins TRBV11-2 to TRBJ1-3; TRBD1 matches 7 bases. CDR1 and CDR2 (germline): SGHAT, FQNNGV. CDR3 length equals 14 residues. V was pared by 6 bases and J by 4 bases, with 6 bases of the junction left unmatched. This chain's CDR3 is CASRTTGDGNTIYF. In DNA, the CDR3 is TGTGCCAGCAGGACTACAGGGGACGGAAACACCATATATTTT.

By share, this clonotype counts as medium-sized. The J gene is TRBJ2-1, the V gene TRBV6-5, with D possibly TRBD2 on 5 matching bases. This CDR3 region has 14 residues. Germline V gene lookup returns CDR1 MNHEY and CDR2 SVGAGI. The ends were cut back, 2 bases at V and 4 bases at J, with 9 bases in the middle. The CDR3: CASSYGGRYNEQFF. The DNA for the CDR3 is TGTGCCAGCAGTTACGGAGGCAGGTACAATGAGCAGTTCTTC.

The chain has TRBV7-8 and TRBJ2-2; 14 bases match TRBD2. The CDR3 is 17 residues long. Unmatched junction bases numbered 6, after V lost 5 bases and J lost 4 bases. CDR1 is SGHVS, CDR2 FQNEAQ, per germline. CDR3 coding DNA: TGTGCCAGCAGCACGACTAGCGGGGGGGCAAGCACCGGGGAGCTGTTTTTT. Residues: CASSTTSGGASTGELFF.

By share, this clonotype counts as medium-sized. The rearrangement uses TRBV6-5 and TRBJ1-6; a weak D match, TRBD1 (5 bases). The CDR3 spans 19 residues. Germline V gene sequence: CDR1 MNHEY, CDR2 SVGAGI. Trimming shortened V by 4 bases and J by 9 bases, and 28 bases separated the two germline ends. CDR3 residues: CASSWKRPAGTLRGSPLHF. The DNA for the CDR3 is TGTGCCAGCAGTTGGAAACGTCCCGCCGGGACCCTTAGGGGTTCACCCCTCCACTTT.

The CDR3 here is CSARGPGIYEQYF. The CDR3 DNA sequence: TGCAGTGCTAGGGGCCCGGGGATCTACGAGCAGTACTTC. This chain uses TRBV20-1 with TRBJ2-7; a possible D gene is TRBD2 (5 bases). There are 13 residues in the CDR3. Germline-derived CDR1 and CDR2 are DFQATT and SNEGSKA (reference sequence). The germline V and J ends were trimmed by 3 bases and 3 bases, with 12 bases remaining between them.

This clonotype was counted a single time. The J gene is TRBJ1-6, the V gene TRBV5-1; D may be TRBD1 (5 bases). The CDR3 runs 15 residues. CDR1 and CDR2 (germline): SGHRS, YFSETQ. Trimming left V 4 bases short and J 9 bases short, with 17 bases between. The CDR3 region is CASSTNWGSGSPLHF. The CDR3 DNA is TGCGCCAGCAGCACTAATTGGGGGAGTGGTTCACCCCTCCACTTT.

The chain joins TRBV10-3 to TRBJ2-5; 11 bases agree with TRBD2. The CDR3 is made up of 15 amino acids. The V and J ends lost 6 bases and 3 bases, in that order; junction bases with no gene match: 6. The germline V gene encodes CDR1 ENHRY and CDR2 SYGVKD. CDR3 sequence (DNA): TGTGCCATCAGGACAGGGACTAGCGGTGAAGAGACCCAGTACTTC. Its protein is CAIRTGTSGEETQYF.

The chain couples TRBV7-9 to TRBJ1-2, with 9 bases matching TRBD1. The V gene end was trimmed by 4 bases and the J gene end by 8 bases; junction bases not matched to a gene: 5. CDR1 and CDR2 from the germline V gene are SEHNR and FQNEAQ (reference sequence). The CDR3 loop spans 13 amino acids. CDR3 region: CASSWGQGDGYTF. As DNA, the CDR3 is TGTGCCAGCAGCTGGGGACAGGGAGACGGCTACACCTTC.

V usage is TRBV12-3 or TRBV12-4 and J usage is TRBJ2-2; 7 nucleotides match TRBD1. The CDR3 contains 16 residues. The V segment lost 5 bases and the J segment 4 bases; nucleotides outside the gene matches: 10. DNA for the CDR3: TGTGCCAGCAGTCCGAGGGGGCTACCTTCCACCGGGGAGCTGTTTTTT. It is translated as CASSPRGLPSTGELFF.

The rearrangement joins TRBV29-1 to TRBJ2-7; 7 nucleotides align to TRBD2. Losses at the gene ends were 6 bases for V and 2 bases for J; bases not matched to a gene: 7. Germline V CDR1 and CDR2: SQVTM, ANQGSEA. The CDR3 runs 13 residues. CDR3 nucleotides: TGCAGCGTCCGACTAGCTGGAACCTACGAGCAGTACTTC. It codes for CSVRLAGTYEQYF.

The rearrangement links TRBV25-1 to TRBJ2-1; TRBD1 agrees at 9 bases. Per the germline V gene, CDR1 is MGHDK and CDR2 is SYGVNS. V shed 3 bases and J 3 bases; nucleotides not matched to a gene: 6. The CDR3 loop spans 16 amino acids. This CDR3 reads CASSDPGTGNYNEQFF. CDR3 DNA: TGTGCCAGCAGTGACCCGGGGACAGGGAACTACAATGAGCAGTTCTTC.

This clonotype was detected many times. CDR3 DNA sequence: TGTGCCAGCTCACCAGGGATAAATGAAAAACTGTTTTTT. Residues: CASSPGINEKLFF. The chain carries TRBV18 and TRBJ1-4, with unresolved D. Germline CDR1 reads KGHSH; CDR2 reads LQKENI. The V and J ends lost 2 bases and 5 bases respectively, with 6 bases between them. This CDR3 has 13 amino acids.

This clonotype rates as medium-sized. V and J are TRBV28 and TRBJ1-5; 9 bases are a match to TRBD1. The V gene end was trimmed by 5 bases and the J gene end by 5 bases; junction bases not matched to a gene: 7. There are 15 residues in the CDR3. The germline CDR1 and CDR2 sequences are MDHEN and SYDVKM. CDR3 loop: CASSPGTGSYQPQHF. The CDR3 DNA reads TGTGCCAGCAGTCCCGGGACAGGGAGTTATCAGCCCCAGCATTTT.